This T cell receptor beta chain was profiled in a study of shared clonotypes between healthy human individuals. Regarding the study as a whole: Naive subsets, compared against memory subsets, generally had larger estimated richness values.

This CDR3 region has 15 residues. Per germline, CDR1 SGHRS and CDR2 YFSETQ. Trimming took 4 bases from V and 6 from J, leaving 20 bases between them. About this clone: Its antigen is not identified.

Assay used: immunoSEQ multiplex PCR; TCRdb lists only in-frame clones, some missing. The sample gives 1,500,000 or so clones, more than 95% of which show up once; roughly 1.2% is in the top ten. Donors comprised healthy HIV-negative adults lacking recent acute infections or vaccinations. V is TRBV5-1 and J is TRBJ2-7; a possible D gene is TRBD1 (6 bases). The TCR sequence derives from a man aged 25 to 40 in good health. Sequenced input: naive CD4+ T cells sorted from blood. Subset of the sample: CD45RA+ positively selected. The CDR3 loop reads CASSSHRDGIGEQYF. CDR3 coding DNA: TGCGCCAGCAGCAGTCACAGGGACGGCATTGGCGAGCAGTACTTC.